This T cell receptor beta chain appears in the sequencing data of a study of blood T cell repertoires in COVID-19. Study in general: The United States, Italy and Spain provided the acute and convalescent COVID-19 samples. T cells, B-cell-depleted T cells, or PBMCs provided the cDNA or gDNA that served as material.

In the original analysis: Reference gene primers were amplified, and this amplification served to estimate nucleated cell counts. Using immunoSEQ multiplex PCR, the repertoire was profiled, and TCRdb retains in-frame clones only, with some absent. V, J and clone size derive from that table, while D and trimming were established from the DNA sequence. The repertoire holds 150,000 to 200,000 clones, with 65% to 85% as singletons. CDR3 size: 18 residues. After removal of 5 bases from V and 2 bases from J, the junction contained 14 bases not matched to a gene. Germline CDR1 SGHTA, CDR2 FQGNSA. The J gene is TRBJ2-3, the V gene TRBV7-2; TRBD2 matches 9 bases. The sequence was collected from a woman aged 25 to 45 with acute or convalescent COVID-19. The sequencing input was peripheral blood. The CDR3 sequence: CASSLGGRGGFYTDTQYF. In DNA, the CDR3 is TGTGCCAGCAGCCTTGGAGGGCGGGGGGGTTTTTACACAGATACGCAGTATTTT.